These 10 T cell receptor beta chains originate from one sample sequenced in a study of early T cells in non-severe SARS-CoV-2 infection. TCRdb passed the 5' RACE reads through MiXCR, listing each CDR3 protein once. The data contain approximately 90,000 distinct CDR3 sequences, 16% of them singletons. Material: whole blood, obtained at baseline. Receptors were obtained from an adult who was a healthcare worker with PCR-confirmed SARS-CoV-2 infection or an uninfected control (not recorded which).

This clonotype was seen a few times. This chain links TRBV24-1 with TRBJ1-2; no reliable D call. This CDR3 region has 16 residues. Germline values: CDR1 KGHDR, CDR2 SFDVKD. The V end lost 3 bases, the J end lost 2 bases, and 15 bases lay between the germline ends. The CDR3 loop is CATSDASGSGNYGYTF. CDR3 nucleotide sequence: TGTGCCACCAGTGATGCCTCGGGGTCCGGGAACTATGGCTACACCTTC.

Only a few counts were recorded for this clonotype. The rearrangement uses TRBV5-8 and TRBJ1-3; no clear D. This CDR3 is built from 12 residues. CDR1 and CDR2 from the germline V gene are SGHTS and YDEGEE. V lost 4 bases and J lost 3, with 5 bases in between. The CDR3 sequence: CASSAGGNTIYF. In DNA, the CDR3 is TGTGCCAGCAGCGCTGGTGGAAACACCATATATTTT.

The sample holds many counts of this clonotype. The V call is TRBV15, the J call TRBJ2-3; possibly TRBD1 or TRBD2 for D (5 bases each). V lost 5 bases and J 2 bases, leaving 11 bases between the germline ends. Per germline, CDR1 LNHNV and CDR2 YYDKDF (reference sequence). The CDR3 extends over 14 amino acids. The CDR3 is CATSLMGTTDTQYF. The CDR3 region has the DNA TGTGCCACCAGCCTCATGGGGACCACAGATACGCAGTATTTT.

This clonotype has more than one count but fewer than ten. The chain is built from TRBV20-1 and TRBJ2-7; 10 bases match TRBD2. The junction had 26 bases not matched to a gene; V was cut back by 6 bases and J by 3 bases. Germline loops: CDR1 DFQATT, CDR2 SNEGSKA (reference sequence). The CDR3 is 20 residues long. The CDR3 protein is CSATRDSDSRFTSGNYEQYF. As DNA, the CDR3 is TGCAGTGCGACCCGGGACTCCGATTCCAGATTCACTAGCGGGAACTACGAGCAGTACTTC.

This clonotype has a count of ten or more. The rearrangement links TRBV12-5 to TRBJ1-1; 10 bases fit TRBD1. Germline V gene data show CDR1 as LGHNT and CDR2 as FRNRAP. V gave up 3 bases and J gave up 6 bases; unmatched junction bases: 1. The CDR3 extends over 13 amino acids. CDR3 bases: TGTGCTAGTGGTTTTGGACAGGGGGCTGAAGCTTTCTTT. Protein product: CASGFGQGAEAFF.

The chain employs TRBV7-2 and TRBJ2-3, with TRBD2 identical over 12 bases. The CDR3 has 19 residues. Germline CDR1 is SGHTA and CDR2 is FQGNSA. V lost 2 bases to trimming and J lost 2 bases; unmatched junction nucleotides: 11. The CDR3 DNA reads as TGTGCCAGCAGCTTATTCCCGAGACTAGCGGGAGCGCTCACAGATACGCAGTATTTT. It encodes CASSLFPRLAGALTDTQYF.

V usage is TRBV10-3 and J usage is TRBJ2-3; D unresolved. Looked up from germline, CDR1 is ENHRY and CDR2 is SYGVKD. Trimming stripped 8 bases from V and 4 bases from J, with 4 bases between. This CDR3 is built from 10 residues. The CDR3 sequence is CAIGADTQYF. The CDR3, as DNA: TGTGCCATCGGCGCAGATACGCAGTATTTT.

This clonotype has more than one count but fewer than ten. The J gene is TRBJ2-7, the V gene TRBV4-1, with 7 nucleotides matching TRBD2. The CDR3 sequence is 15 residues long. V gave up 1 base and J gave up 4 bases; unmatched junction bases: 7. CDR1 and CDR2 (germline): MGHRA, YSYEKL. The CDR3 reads CASSQGSGSSYEQYF. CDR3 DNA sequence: TGCGCCAGCAGCCAAGGTAGCGGGTCCTCTTACGAGCAGTACTTC.

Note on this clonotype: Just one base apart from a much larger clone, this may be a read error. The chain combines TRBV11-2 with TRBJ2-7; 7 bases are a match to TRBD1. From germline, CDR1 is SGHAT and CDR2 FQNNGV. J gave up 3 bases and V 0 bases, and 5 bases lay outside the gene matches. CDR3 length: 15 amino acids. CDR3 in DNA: TGTGCCAGCAGCTTAGATCCCAGGACAGGCTACGAGCAGTACTTC. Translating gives CASSLDPRTGYEQYF.

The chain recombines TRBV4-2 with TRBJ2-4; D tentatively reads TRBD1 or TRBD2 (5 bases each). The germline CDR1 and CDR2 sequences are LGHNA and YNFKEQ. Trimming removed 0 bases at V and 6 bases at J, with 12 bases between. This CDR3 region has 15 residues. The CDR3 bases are TGTGCCAGCAGCCAAGATTGGGACCGCCGAAACATTCAGTACTTC. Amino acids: CASSQDWDRRNIQYF.